This T cell receptor beta chain originates from a study of T-cell reconstitution after alpha-beta-depleted transplantation in children. Study-level points and caveats: T-cell counts and diversity were attributed mostly to newly produced T cells one year after transplant. Expanded graft clones, several hundred of them, were reportedly the source of alpha-beta T cells about two months after transplant. The study traced high day-60 TCRbeta diversity in some patients to surviving recipient T cells and thymic progenitors.

About this clonotype itself: What it binds is not known.

The germline V gene encodes CDR1 SGDLS and CDR2 YYNGEE. Unmatched junction bases numbered 17, after V lost 4 bases and J lost 7 bases. The CDR3 consists of 18 residues. Unique molecular identifiers tagged the TCRbeta library. TCRdb re-derived calls from the PCR reads in MiXCR, one entry per CDR3 protein. The sample includes some 78,000 distinct CDR3 sequences, 14% seen only once; the top ten take about 30%. The chain joins TRBV9 to TRBJ1-2, with 12 bases aligning to TRBD1. The sequence was obtained from a male patient aged 2-10 years who had a stem cell transplant for acute lymphoblastic leukemia, so the T cells may come from the graft donor. This specimen consisted of PBMCs, mostly from graft donor cells, obtained 180 days after TCRalphabeta/CD19-depleted stem cell transplant. DNA of the CDR3: TGTGCCAGCAGCTCGTCCCCGGAGGGGGGACAGGGGGCAGGTGGCTACACCTTC. As protein: CASSSSPEGGQGAGGYTF. The whole variable domain, remainder taken from reference TRBV9 and TRBJ1-2, is DSGVTQTPKHLITATGQRVTLRCSPRSGDLSVYWYQQSLDQGLQFLIQYYNGEERAKGNILERFSAQQFPDLHSELNLSSLELGDSALYFCASSSSPEGGQGAGGYTFGSGTRLTVV.